The next 32 T cell receptor beta chains were all read from a single sample in a study of Graves' ophthalmopathy and Graves' hyperthyroidism. TCR beta CDR3 regions were amplified from RNA transcripts. Following a first-round RT-PCR that used HTBI primers, a second-round multiplex PCR was carried out. TCRdb used MiXCR to reprocess the multiplex PCR reads, holding one entry per CDR3 protein. This table has hundreds of thousands of distinct CDR3 sequences, more than 40% appearing once. The sequencing input was peripheral blood. The receptors come from an adult man with Graves' ophthalmopathy.

The genes are TRBV20-1 and TRBJ2-2; TRBD1 is a possible D gene (6 bases). The germline CDR1 and CDR2 sequences are DFQATT and SNEGSKA (reference sequence). The CDR3 sequence is 13 residues long. V gave up 6 bases and J gave up 4 bases, with 12 bases separating them. The CDR3 spells CSAKKGVTGELFF. The CDR3 nucleotides read TGCAGTGCGAAGAAGGGGGTCACCGGGGAGCTGTTTTTT.

The CDR3 region is CASSFHAGIKETQYF. CDR3 nucleotide sequence: TGTGCCAGCAGTTTCCACGCGGGAATAAAAGAGACCCAGTACTTC. The V call is TRBV5-4, the J call TRBJ2-5; the D gene is possibly TRBD2 (6 bases). The CDR3 covers 15 residues. Germline values: CDR1 SGHNT, CDR2 YYREEE (reference sequence). Trimming took off 5 bases at V and 3 bases at J, with 17 bases between the two ends.

This clonotype was recorded at least ten times. This rearrangement joins TRBV9 to TRBJ1-6, with 7 bases identical to TRBD1. Germline trimming cut 4 bases from V and 6 bases from J; bases unmatched to any gene: 7. Per the germline V gene, CDR1 is SGDLS and CDR2 is YYNGEE. The CDR3 sequence is 15 residues long. DNA of the CDR3: TGTGCCAGCAGCTCCTACAGGGGAGGTAATTCACCCCTCCACTTT. This translates into CASSSYRGGNSPLHF. The variable domain in full, completed from reference TRBV9 and TRBJ1-6, reads DSGVTQTPKHLITATGQRVTLRCSPRSGDLSVYWYQQSLDQGLQFLIQYYNGEERAKGNILERFSAQQFPDLHSELNLSSLELGDSALYFCASSSYRGGNSPLHFGNGTRLTVT.

This clonotype was found once. The chain employs TRBV20-1 and TRBJ1-5; the D is unclear. The germline CDR1 and CDR2 sequences are DFQATT and SNEGSKA (reference sequence). CDR3 length: 10 residues. The germline V and J ends were trimmed by 4 bases and 11 bases, with 9 bases remaining between them. In DNA form, the CDR3 reads TGCAGTGCTACGGGAGAGACCCAGCATTTT. This gives the protein CSATGETQHF.

The chain combines TRBV20-1 with TRBJ2-7; 9 bases line up with TRBD2. The CDR3 length is 13 residues. Germline V gives CDR1 DFQATT, CDR2 SNEGSKA (reference sequence). The CDR3 region is CSRSGGSTYEQYF. The CDR3 DNA is TGCAGCCGTAGCGGGGGTTCGACCTACGAGCAGTACTTC.

On this clonotype: This clone may be a read error of a much larger clone one base away. The chain has TRBV29-1 and TRBJ2-5; D unclear. The CDR3 contains 10 residues. Looked up from germline, CDR1 is SQVTM and CDR2 is ANQGSEA. The CDR3 bases are TGCAGCGTGGGATCGGGCGAGCAGTGCTTC. It is translated as CSVGSGEQCF.

The chain uses TRBV25-1 and TRBJ1-4; TRBD1 matches 7 bases. The ends lost 7 bases at V and 6 bases at J; junction bases unmatched: 2. The CDR3 has 12 residues. Germline assignment: CDR1 MGHDK and CDR2 SYGVNS. The CDR3 loop is CASTTGHEKLFF. CDR3 coding DNA: TGTGCCAGCACGACAGGGCATGAAAAACTGTTTTTT.

This chain connects TRBV12-3 or TRBV12-4 to TRBJ2-7; 11 positions match TRBD1. The CDR3 sequence is 14 residues long. V shed 10 bases, J shed 3 bases, and the junction held 8 bases outside the gene matches. DNA of the CDR3: TGTGCCACAAACTCCGGGACAGGGGGCTACGAGCAGTACTTC. It translates to CATNSGTGGYEQYF.

The chain combines TRBV6-1 with TRBJ2-5; a possible D gene is TRBD2 (5 bases). V was cut by 1 base and J by 5 bases, with 11 bases left in between. Germline lookup yields CDR1 MNHNS and CDR2 SASEGT. This CDR3 region has 14 residues. This CDR3 is CASSEGVPGETQYF. The CDR3 DNA is TGTGCCAGCAGTGAAGGGGTGCCGGGGGAGACCCAGTACTTC.

The rearrangement joins TRBV19 to TRBJ1-1, with D possibly being TRBD1 (5 bases). Per germline, CDR1 LNHDA and CDR2 SQIVND (reference sequence). The CDR3 has 14 amino acids. The V and J ends lost 3 bases and 8 bases respectively, with 16 bases between them. The CDR3 DNA is TGTGCCAGTAGTATCTCCGGGGCCAACCAAGAAGCTTTCTTT. It encodes CASSISGANQEAFF.

This clonotype was picked up a small number of times. This rearrangement joins TRBV9 to TRBJ1-6; D is undetermined. The CDR3 contains 16 residues. CDR1 SGDLS and CDR2 YYNGEE come from the germline V gene. With 5 bases removed from V and 13 bases from J, the gap between germline ends came to 25 bases. CDR3 protein: CASSPSPGSLVGPLHF. CDR3 DNA: TGTGCCAGCAGTCCCTCCCCCGGCAGCCTAGTTGGGCCCCTCCACTTT.

This chain uses TRBV29-1 with TRBJ1-1; 9 bases match TRBD1. Looked up from germline, CDR1 is SQVTM and CDR2 is ANQGSEA. J lost 3 bases, V lost 8 bases, and 4 bases had no gene match. This CDR3 comprises 12 residues. DNA for the CDR3: TGCAGCCCGGGACAGGGTCACACTGAAGCTTTCTTT. This translates into CSPGQGHTEAFF.

This clonotype was picked up a small number of times. The genes are TRBV12-5 and TRBJ1-5; D is perhaps TRBD1 (5 bases). Germline CDR1 is LGHNT and CDR2 is FRNRAP. Trimming removed 7 bases at V and 0 bases at J, with 25 bases between. The CDR3 sequence is 19 residues long. CDR3 nucleotide sequence: TGTGCTAGTGCCGTTCAAGCGACAGCCTCTTCGACTAGCAATCAGCCCCAGCATTTT. Protein product: CASAVQATASSTSNQPQHF. Variable domain in full (rest from reference TRBV12-5 and TRBJ1-5): DARVTQTPRHKVTEMGQEVTMRCQPILGHNTVFWYRQTMMQGLELLAYFRNRAPLDDSGMPKDRFSAEMPDATLATLKIQPSEPRDSAVYFCASAVQATASSTSNQPQHFGDGTRLSIL.

At least ten counts were recorded for this clonotype. The rearrangement joins TRBV7-8 to TRBJ1-2; D remains ambiguous. CDR1 is SGHVS and CDR2 is FQNEAQ in the germline V gene. Trimming shortened V by 1 base and J by 0 bases, and 9 bases separated the two germline ends. This CDR3 is built from 15 residues. The CDR3 nucleotides read TGTGCCAGCAGCTTAGTAGTAGGGACTAACTATGGCTACACCTTC. Its protein product is CASSLVVGTNYGYTF.

This clonotype was observed at least ten times. This chain links TRBV5-1 with TRBJ2-5; 8 bases align to TRBD2. CDR1 SGHRS and CDR2 YFSETQ come from the germline V gene. The ends lost 4 bases at V and 8 bases at J; junction bases unmatched: 10. This CDR3 spans 14 amino acids. The CDR3, as DNA: TGCGCCAGCAGCGAGGGACTAGACGGGGAAACCCAGTACTTC. Its translation: CASSEGLDGETQYF.

The rearrangement links TRBV10-3 to TRBJ2-5; D is unclear. The DNA end is a closer match to TRBJ2-7, so the J assignment may be wrong. Looked up from germline, CDR1 is ENHRY and CDR2 is SYGVKD. The CDR3 covers 10 residues. The CDR3 spells CAISESEQYF. CDR3 bases: TGTGCCATCAGTGAGTCCGAGCAGTACTTC.

Worth noting for this clonotype: One junction end does not reproduce the germline sequence, and a read error may be involved. The chain combines TRBV30 with TRBJ2-5, with 13 bases aligning to TRBD2. The CDR3 totals 15 residues. Germline lookup yields CDR1 GTSNPN and CDR2 SVGIG (reference sequence). CDR3 sequence reads: CACTLRGLAGPGNHF. CDR3 sequence (DNA): TGTGCCTGCACACTGAGGGGACTAGCGGGGCCTGGGAACCACTTC.

This clonotype was detected only a few times. This chain links TRBV4-1 with TRBJ2-7; possibly TRBD2 for D (6 bases). The V end was cut by 1 base, the J end by 5 bases, with 15 bases between. CDR3 length: 15 residues. Germline V gives CDR1 MGHRA, CDR2 YSYEKL. CDR3 coding DNA: TGCGCCAGCAGCCAAGGCTGGCGGGACTGGCACGAGCAGTACTTC. It translates to CASSQGWRDWHEQYF.

A remark on this clonotype: A much more abundant neighbour one base away suggests this may be a read error. The chain is built from TRBV25-1 and TRBJ1-3; 7 positions match TRBD1. This CDR3 spans 17 amino acids. Germline values: CDR1 MGHDK, CDR2 SYGVNS. CDR3 sequence: CASSATGTVGSGTTIYF. The CDR3, as DNA: TGTGCCAGCAGCGCGACCGGGACAGTTGGCTCTGGAACCACCATATATTTT.

This clonotype was seen repeatedly, ten times or more. This chain joins TRBV7-2 and TRBJ2-6; D not certain. Germline values: CDR1 SGHTA, CDR2 FQGNSA. The CDR3 contains 15 residues. With 5 bases removed from V and 3 bases from J, the gap between germline ends came to 11 bases. The CDR3 DNA reads TGTGCCAGCAGCCCCTCAATAATTGGGGCCAACGTCCTGACTTTC. Translation gives CASSPSIIGANVLTF. Full variable domain (outside the CDR3, taken from reference TRBV7-2 and TRBJ2-6): GAGVSQSPSNKVTEKGKDVELRCDPISGHTALYWYRQSLGQGLEFLIYFQGNSAPDKSGLPSDRFSAERTGGSVSTLTIQRTQQEDSAVYLCASSPSIIGANVLTFGAGSRLTVL.

Regarding this clonotype: Because the CDR3's place on the DNA is in doubt, the DNA is left out and the CDR3 is given as listed by TCRdb. The genes are TRBV12-3 or TRBV12-4 and TRBJ2-2; TRBD1, the D gene given by the table, was not confirmed from the DNA. The CDR3 totals 12 residues, both ends included. CDR3 region: CASRPGTGSCFF.

This clonotype has at least ten counts. The chain has TRBV7-9 and TRBJ1-4; 7 bases agree with TRBD1. Germline-derived CDR1 and CDR2 are SEHNR and FQNEAQ (reference sequence). With V trimmed by 5 bases and J by 10 bases, 13 bases remained unmatched. The CDR3 is 15 amino acids. CDR3 loop: CASSPGGDISGKLFF. For the CDR3, the DNA is TGTGCCAGCAGCCCAGGGGGTGACATTTCGGGAAAACTGTTTTTT.

In this sample, this clonotype turned up many times. V gene TRBV19 combines with J gene TRBJ1-2; 7 bases agree with TRBD1. CDR3 length: 13 residues. Looked up from germline, CDR1 is LNHDA and CDR2 is SQIVND (reference sequence). J lost 8 bases, V lost 5 bases, and 8 bases had no gene match. The CDR3 DNA reads as TGTGCCAGTAGTCCAATGACAGGGTCCGGCTACACCTTC. It encodes CASSPMTGSGYTF.

This clonotype was counted only a few times. This chain connects TRBV7-8 to TRBJ1-5; D gene ambiguous. Germline-derived CDR1 and CDR2 are SGHVS and FQNEAQ. V was trimmed by 4 bases and J by 8 bases, leaving 9 bases between them. This CDR3 region has 12 residues. CDR3 in amino acids: CASSSHGEPQHF. Written as DNA, the CDR3 is TGTGCCAGCAGCTCACACGGGGAGCCCCAGCATTTT.

As for this clonotype: In this CDR3 the conserved last residue, phenylalanine or tryptophan, is missing, so a read error is likely. In DNA form, the CDR3 reads TGTGCCAGCACCCTAGGACAGAGCAATCAGCCCCAGCATTCT. Translated: CASTLGQSNQPQHS. The rearrangement uses TRBV24-1 and TRBJ1-5, with D perhaps TRBD1 (6 bases). The ends were cut back, 11 bases at V and 1 base at J, with 14 bases in the middle. In germline, CDR1 is KGHDR, CDR2 SFDVKD. This CDR3 has 14 amino acids.

This clonotype was counted between two and nine times. This may be a read error, as it is one base from a much larger clone. The chain recombines TRBV7-2 with TRBJ1-5; 10 bases are a match to TRBD1. CDR3 length equals 18 residues. CDR1 is SGHTA, CDR2 FQGNSA, per germline. This chain's CDR3 is CASSLEGQGLAGNRPQHF. CDR3 nucleotide sequence: TGTGCCAGCAGCTTAGAGGGACAGGGGCTTGCTGGCAATCGGCCCCAGCATTTT.

Ten or more counts support this clonotype. V usage is TRBV20-1 and J usage is TRBJ1-4; 7 nucleotides match TRBD1. CDR1 DFQATT and CDR2 SNEGSKA come from the germline V gene (reference sequence). V was clipped by 5 bases and J by 6 bases; unmatched bases: 6. This CDR3 has 13 residues. The DNA of the CDR3 is TGCAGTGCTTCCCGAGGGGGCGATGAAAAACTGTTTTTT. Translation gives CSASRGGDEKLFF.

The chain carries TRBV10-3 and TRBJ1-1; no reliable D call. Trimming removed 4 bases at V and 3 bases at J, with 12 bases between. Germline CDR1 and CDR2: ENHRY and SYGVKD. There are 14 residues in the CDR3. The CDR3, as DNA: TGTGCCATCAGTGTCGGCTCAGATGACACTGAAGCTTTCTTT. It encodes CAISVGSDDTEAFF.

Ten or more counts support this clonotype. The gene calls are TRBV4-2 and TRBJ1-4, with 9 positions matching TRBD1. This CDR3 is built from 16 residues. Trimming at V came to 5 bases and at J to 7 bases, leaving 11 bases not matched to a gene. The germline CDR1 and CDR2 sequences are LGHNA and YNFKEQ. This CDR3 is CASSLFSGQGTEKLFF. The CDR3 nucleotides read TGTGCCAGCAGCTTGTTCTCAGGACAGGGGACTGAAAAACTGTTTTTT.

As concerns this clonotype: One end of the junction does not line up with germline, which may come from a read error. The chain recombines TRBV10-3 with TRBJ1-6; 7 nucleotides agree with TRBD1. Germline assignment: CDR1 ENHRY and CDR2 SYGVKD. The CDR3 covers 16 residues. CDR3 in amino acids: CASSYLKTGYDSPLHF. CDR3 DNA: TGTGCCAGCAGTTACCTTAAGACAGGGTATGATTCACCCCTCCACTTT.

The chain couples TRBV10-3 to TRBJ2-7, with 10 bases identical to TRBD1. V was clipped by 4 bases and J by 4 bases; unmatched bases: 4. This CDR3 has 14 amino acids. Looked up from germline, CDR1 is ENHRY and CDR2 is SYGVKD. In DNA form, the CDR3 reads TGTGCCATCAGTGGGGGACAGGGGAAGTACGAGCAGTACTTC. Encoded protein: CAISGGQGKYEQYF.

A single count supports this clonotype. The chain has TRBV10-3 and TRBJ1-2; D is unresolved. Trimming shortened V by 3 bases and J by 7 bases, and 15 bases separated the two germline ends. Germline V gene lookup returns CDR1 ENHRY and CDR2 SYGVKD. The CDR3 is made up of 14 amino acids. The CDR3 DNA reads TGTGCCATCAGTGATAATGGGCCGACCTTTGGCTACACCTTC. Translated, it gives CAISDNGPTFGYTF.